Listed here are 24 T cell receptor beta chains from one sample, sequenced in a study of T cells in Graves' hyperthyroidism and ophthalmopathy. Template material for amplifying TCR beta CDR3 regions consisted of RNA transcripts. First-round RT-PCR targeting the TCR CDR3 was performed with the HTBI primer set. TCRdb called the multiplex PCR reads again in MiXCR, with one record for every CDR3 protein. The sample consists of about 400,000 distinct CDR3 sequences, approximately 14% of them appearing once. Sequenced material: blood. These receptors all stem from a woman aged 18-29 years with Graves' hyperthyroidism.

Many counts were recorded for this clonotype. The chain uses TRBV27 and TRBJ2-1; TRBD1 matches 9 bases. The CDR3 is 15 residues long. The trim removed 6 bases at V and 8 bases at J, leaving 11 bases unmatched. Germline loops: CDR1 MNHEY, CDR2 SMNVEV (reference sequence). CDR3 coding DNA: TGTGCCAGCAGCACCCGGACAGGGGTCAGCGATGAGCAGTTCTTC. This sequence encodes CASSTRTGVSDEQFF.

For this clonotype: Possible read error: a much larger clone is one base away. The conserved final phenylalanine or tryptophan is absent from the CDR3, which likely points to a read error. This CDR3 is CASSQGAGWREYPDTQYL. CDR3 in DNA: TGTGCCAGCAGCCAAGGTGCTGGTTGGCGGGAGTATCCAGATACGCAGTATCTT. This sequence joins TRBV3-1 and TRBJ2-3, with TRBD2 identical over 7 bases. Germline V lookup: CDR1 LGHDT, CDR2 YNNKEL (reference sequence). The J segment lost 4 bases and the V segment lost 1 base, leaving 14 bases of the junction unmatched. The CDR3 extends over 18 amino acids.

This clonotype has more than one count but fewer than ten. V is TRBV7-6 and J is TRBJ1-1; 9 bases are a match to TRBD1. In germline, CDR1 is SGHVS, CDR2 FNYEAQ. Trimming at V came to 3 bases and at J to 1 base, leaving 9 bases not matched to a gene. The CDR3 sequence is 17 residues long. Written as DNA, the CDR3 is TGTGCCAGCAGCTTGTTTGGGGACAGGGATTGGAACACTGAAGCTTTCTTT. Its protein is CASSLFGDRDWNTEAFF.

In its sample, this clonotype was seen many times. This rearrangement joins TRBV7-8 to TRBJ1-1, with D unclear. V was pared by 1 base and J by 3 bases, with 9 bases between. The CDR3 loop spans 14 amino acids. Germline V CDR1 and CDR2: SGHVS, FQNEAQ. The CDR3 reads CASSLGGWDTEAFF. CDR3 in DNA: TGTGCCAGCAGCTTAGGAGGGTGGGACACTGAAGCTTTCTTT.

The CDR3 nucleotides read TGCGCCAGCAGCTTGCAAGGGCCTTCCTACGAGCAGTACTTC. Its translation: CASSLQGPSYEQYF. V is TRBV5-1 and J is TRBJ2-7; no definite D call. Looked up from germline, CDR1 is SGHRS and CDR2 is YFSETQ. V lost 1 base, J lost 1 base, and 9 bases lay in between. The CDR3 length is 14 residues. Filled out from reference TRBV5-1 and TRBJ2-7, the complete variable domain reads KAGVTQTPRYLIKTRGQQVTLSCSPISGHRSVSWYQQTPGQGLQFLFEYFSETQRNKGNFPGRFSGRQFSNSRSEMNVSTLELGDSALYLCASSLQGPSYEQYFGPGTRLTVT.

In its sample, this clonotype was seen many times. The chain couples TRBV28 to TRBJ1-5; a possible D gene is TRBD1 (6 bases). Germline V gene sequence: CDR1 MDHEN, CDR2 SYDVKM. The germline V and J ends were trimmed by 4 bases and 15 bases, with 25 bases remaining between them. The CDR3 sequence is 15 residues long. As DNA, the CDR3 is TGTGCCAGCAGTTCCGCGGACAGCCATAATCAGCATCCGCATTTT. Translated, it gives CASSSADSHNQHPHF.

This clonotype was observed a handful of times. This sequence joins TRBV9 and TRBJ1-1; D is unresolved. Germline CDR1 and CDR2: SGDLS and YYNGEE. The CDR3 consists of 14 residues. The V end was cut by 4 bases, the J end by 1 base, with 11 bases between. The CDR3 spells CASSPPTPNTEAFF. The CDR3 nucleotides are TGTGCCAGCAGCCCACCGACACCGAACACTGAAGCTTTCTTT.

The rearrangement links TRBV9 to TRBJ2-7, with D unclear. Germline loops: CDR1 SGDLS, CDR2 YYNGEE. The CDR3 has 14 amino acids. V was shortened by 5 bases and J by 0 bases, with 12 bases between the two germline ends. The CDR3 sequence: CASSQTWSSYEQYF. CDR3 nucleotides: TGTGCCAGCAGTCAAACATGGAGCTCCTACGAGCAGTACTTC.

This clonotype was seen a few times. The rearrangement joins TRBV30 to TRBJ2-6; D may be TRBD1 (6 bases). This CDR3 contains 15 residues. Looked up from germline, CDR1 is GTSNPN and CDR2 is SVGIG (reference sequence). V shed 2 bases and J shed 0 bases, with 8 bases lying between them. The CDR3 here is CAWSTGNSGANVLTF. In DNA form, the CDR3 reads TGTGCCTGGAGTACAGGGAACTCTGGGGCCAACGTCCTGACTTTC.

The V gene is TRBV15, the J gene TRBJ1-3; D gene uncertain. The CDR3 spans 18 residues. The V end lost 0 bases, the J end lost 5 bases, and 20 bases lay between the germline ends. Germline V gene data show CDR1 as LNHNV and CDR2 as YYDKDF (reference sequence). DNA for the CDR3: TGTGCCACCAGCAGAGATTTAGGAGGGAAAATGTTGAGAAACACCATATATTTT. It encodes CATSRDLGGKMLRNTIYF.

This clonotype was picked up many times. The V call is TRBV27, the J call TRBJ1-1; a weak D match, TRBD1 (5 bases). The CDR3 totals 14 residues. Germline lookup yields CDR1 MNHEY and CDR2 SMNVEV (reference sequence). V was cut by 5 bases and J by 5 bases, with 15 bases left in between. CDR3 bases: TGTGCCAGCAGTCGGGGGAGGGGTGGAACTGAAGCTTTCTTT. It codes for CASSRGRGGTEAFF.

V is TRBV6-1 and J is TRBJ2-7; tentative D call: TRBD2 (6 bases). The CDR3 covers 14 residues. The germline CDR1 and CDR2 sequences are MNHNS and SASEGT. V lost 5 bases, J lost 0 bases, and 11 bases lay in between. In DNA form, the CDR3 reads TGTGCCAGCAGTCCTTATAGCGGCTCCTACGAGCAGTACTTC. It is translated as CASSPYSGSYEQYF.

The V and J genes are TRBV30 and TRBJ1-1, with D possibly being TRBD1 (5 bases). The CDR3 length is 13 residues. V gave up 3 bases and J gave up 6 bases, with 14 bases separating them. Germline loops: CDR1 GTSNPN, CDR2 SVGIG (reference sequence). CDR3 amino acids: CAWSNGGGAEAFF. In DNA, the CDR3 is TGTGCCTGGAGCAATGGTGGGGGGGCTGAAGCTTTCTTT.

The V and J genes are TRBV20-1 and TRBJ2-2; D uncertain. This CDR3 contains 14 residues. Germline V gene sequence: CDR1 DFQATT, CDR2 SNEGSKA (reference sequence). V was pared by 1 base and J by 3 bases, with 9 bases between. CDR3 region: CSARGVIYTGELFF. CDR3 bases: TGCAGTGCTAGAGGAGTAATCTACACCGGGGAGCTGTTTTTT.

This clonotype has only a few counts. The chain joins TRBV20-1 to TRBJ1-2, with 7 bases matching TRBD1. This CDR3 contains 14 residues. Germline lookup yields CDR1 DFQATT and CDR2 SNEGSKA (reference sequence). V shed 2 bases and J 3 bases; nucleotides not matched to a gene: 6. The DNA of the CDR3 is TGCAGTGCTAGACCCATAGGACAGGACTATGGCTACACCTTC. Protein sequence: CSARPIGQDYGYTF.

In its sample, this clonotype was seen many times. The V call is TRBV20-1, the J call TRBJ2-1; D might be TRBD2 (5 bases). V was shortened by 0 bases and J by 4 bases, with 10 bases between the two germline ends. The CDR3 covers 14 residues. The germline gives CDR1 DFQATT, CDR2 SNEGSKA (reference sequence). In nucleotides, the CDR3 is TGCAGTGCTAGAGATCCTGGACTTTACAATGAGCAGTTCTTC. Its translation: CSARDPGLYNEQFF.

The sample holds many counts of this clonotype. J is TRBJ2-7 and V is TRBV20-1, with 8 bases lining up with TRBD1. Germline CDR1 is DFQATT and CDR2 is SNEGSKA (reference sequence). This CDR3 region has 15 residues. After removal of 6 bases from V and 2 bases from J, the junction contained 12 bases not matched to a gene. CDR3 bases: TGCAGTGCCGTACCACCGGGACAGGCGACCTACGAGCAGTACTTC. Residues: CSAVPPGQATYEQYF.

The J gene is TRBJ2-2, the V gene TRBV29-1; the D is unclear. This CDR3 comprises 13 residues. The V end was cut by 1 base, the J end by 1 base, with 4 bases between. Looked up from germline, CDR1 is SQVTM and CDR2 is ANQGSEA. Written as DNA, the CDR3 is TGCAGCGTTGAAGGCCAGAACACCGGGGAGCTGTTTTTT. Translated: CSVEGQNTGELFF.

With respect to this clonotype: A read error may be the cause here, since a much bigger clone is one base away. V is TRBV11-2 and J is TRBJ2-3; D is unresolved. The CDR3 consists of 11 residues. V lost 8 bases, J lost 2 bases, and 5 bases lay in between. CDR1 and CDR2 from the germline V gene are SGHAT and FQNNGV. The CDR3 loop is CASANTDTQYF. The CDR3 nucleotides read TGTGCCAGCGCCAACACAGATACGCAGTATTTT.

This clonotype was picked up a small number of times. The rearrangement links TRBV6-4 to TRBJ2-2; TRBD2 aligns across 8 bases. Germline V lookup: CDR1 MRHNA, CDR2 SNTAGT. The CDR3 consists of 15 residues. The V segment lost 7 bases and the J segment 3 bases; nucleotides outside the gene matches: 7. CDR3 residues: CASTPLADYTGELFF. The CDR3 region has the DNA TGTGCCAGCACCCCACTAGCGGATTACACCGGGGAGCTGTTTTTT.

This clonotype was seen repeatedly, ten times or more. The rearrangement uses TRBV6-1 and TRBJ2-6, with TRBD2 identical over 7 bases. This CDR3 is built from 15 residues. V was clipped by 6 bases and J by 2 bases; unmatched bases: 4. CDR1 and CDR2 from the germline V gene are MNHNS and SASEGT. As DNA, the CDR3 is TGTGCCAGCAGCGAAACTAGCGCTGGGGCCAACGTCCTGACTTTC. Translation: CASSETSAGANVLTF.

This clonotype was seen repeatedly, ten times or more. This chain joins TRBV19 and TRBJ1-5; D is ambiguous. Germline V lookup: CDR1 LNHDA, CDR2 SQIVND (reference sequence). The CDR3 sequence is 17 residues long. V was trimmed by 0 bases and J by 3 bases, leaving 15 bases between them. CDR3 amino acids: CASSIEGSPISNQPQHF. The CDR3, as DNA: TGTGCCAGTAGTATAGAGGGCAGCCCTATCTCCAATCAGCCCCAGCATTTT.

This clonotype has a count of ten or more. The chain joins TRBV20-1 to TRBJ2-5; 12 bases fit TRBD2. V gave up 3 bases and J gave up 5 bases; unmatched junction bases: 4. The CDR3 extends over 14 amino acids. The germline V gene has CDR1 DFQATT and CDR2 SNEGSKA (reference sequence). The CDR3 is CSASSLAGGETQYF. The CDR3 bases are TGCAGTGCTAGCTCTCTAGCGGGGGGGGAGACCCAGTACTTC.

On this clonotype: With a much larger clone just one base away, this may be a read error. This chain connects TRBV20-1 to TRBJ1-5; the D gene is possibly TRBD1 (5 bases). This CDR3 is 12 amino acids long. Germline lookup yields CDR1 DFQATT and CDR2 SNEGSKA (reference sequence). CDR3 sequence: CGASGGNQPQHF. CDR3 nucleotides: TGCGGTGCTAGCGGGGGTAATCAGCCCCAGCATTTT.